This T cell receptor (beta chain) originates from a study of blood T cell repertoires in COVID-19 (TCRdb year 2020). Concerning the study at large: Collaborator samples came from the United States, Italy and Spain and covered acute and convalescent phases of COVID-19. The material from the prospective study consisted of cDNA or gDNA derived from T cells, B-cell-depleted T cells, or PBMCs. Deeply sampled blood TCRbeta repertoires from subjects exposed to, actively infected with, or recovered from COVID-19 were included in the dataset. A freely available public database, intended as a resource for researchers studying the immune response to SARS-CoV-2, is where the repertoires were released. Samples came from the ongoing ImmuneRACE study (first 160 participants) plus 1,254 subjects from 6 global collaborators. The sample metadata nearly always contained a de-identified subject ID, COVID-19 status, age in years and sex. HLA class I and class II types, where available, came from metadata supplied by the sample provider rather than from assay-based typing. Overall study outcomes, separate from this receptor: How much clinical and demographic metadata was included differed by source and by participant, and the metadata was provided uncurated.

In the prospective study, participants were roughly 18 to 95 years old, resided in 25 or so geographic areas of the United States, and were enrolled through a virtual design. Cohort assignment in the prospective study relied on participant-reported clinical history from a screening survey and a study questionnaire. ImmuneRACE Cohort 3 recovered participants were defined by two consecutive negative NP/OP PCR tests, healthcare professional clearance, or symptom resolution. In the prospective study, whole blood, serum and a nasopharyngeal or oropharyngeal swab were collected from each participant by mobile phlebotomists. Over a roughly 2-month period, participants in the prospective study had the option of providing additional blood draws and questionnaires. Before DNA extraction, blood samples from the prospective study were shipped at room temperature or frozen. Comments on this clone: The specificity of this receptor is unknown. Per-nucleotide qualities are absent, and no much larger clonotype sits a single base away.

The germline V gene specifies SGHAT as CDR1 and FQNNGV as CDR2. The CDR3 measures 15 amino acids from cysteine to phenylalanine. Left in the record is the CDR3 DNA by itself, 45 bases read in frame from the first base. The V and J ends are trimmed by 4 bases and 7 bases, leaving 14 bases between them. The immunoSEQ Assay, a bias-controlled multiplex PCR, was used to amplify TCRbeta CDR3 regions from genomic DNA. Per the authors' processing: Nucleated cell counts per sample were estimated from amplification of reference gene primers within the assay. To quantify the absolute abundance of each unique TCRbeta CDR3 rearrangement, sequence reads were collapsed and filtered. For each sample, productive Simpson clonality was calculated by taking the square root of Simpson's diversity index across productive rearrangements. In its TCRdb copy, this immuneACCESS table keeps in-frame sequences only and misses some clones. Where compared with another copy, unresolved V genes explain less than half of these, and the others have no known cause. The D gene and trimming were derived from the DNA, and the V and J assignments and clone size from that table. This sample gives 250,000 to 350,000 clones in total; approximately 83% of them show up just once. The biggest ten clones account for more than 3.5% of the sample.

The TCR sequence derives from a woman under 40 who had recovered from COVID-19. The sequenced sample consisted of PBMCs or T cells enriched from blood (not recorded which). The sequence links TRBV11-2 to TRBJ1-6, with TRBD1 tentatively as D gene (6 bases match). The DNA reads TGTGCCAGCAGCTCAGAGGGGGGTCGGAATTCACCCCTCCACTTT. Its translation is CASSSEGGRNSPLHF.